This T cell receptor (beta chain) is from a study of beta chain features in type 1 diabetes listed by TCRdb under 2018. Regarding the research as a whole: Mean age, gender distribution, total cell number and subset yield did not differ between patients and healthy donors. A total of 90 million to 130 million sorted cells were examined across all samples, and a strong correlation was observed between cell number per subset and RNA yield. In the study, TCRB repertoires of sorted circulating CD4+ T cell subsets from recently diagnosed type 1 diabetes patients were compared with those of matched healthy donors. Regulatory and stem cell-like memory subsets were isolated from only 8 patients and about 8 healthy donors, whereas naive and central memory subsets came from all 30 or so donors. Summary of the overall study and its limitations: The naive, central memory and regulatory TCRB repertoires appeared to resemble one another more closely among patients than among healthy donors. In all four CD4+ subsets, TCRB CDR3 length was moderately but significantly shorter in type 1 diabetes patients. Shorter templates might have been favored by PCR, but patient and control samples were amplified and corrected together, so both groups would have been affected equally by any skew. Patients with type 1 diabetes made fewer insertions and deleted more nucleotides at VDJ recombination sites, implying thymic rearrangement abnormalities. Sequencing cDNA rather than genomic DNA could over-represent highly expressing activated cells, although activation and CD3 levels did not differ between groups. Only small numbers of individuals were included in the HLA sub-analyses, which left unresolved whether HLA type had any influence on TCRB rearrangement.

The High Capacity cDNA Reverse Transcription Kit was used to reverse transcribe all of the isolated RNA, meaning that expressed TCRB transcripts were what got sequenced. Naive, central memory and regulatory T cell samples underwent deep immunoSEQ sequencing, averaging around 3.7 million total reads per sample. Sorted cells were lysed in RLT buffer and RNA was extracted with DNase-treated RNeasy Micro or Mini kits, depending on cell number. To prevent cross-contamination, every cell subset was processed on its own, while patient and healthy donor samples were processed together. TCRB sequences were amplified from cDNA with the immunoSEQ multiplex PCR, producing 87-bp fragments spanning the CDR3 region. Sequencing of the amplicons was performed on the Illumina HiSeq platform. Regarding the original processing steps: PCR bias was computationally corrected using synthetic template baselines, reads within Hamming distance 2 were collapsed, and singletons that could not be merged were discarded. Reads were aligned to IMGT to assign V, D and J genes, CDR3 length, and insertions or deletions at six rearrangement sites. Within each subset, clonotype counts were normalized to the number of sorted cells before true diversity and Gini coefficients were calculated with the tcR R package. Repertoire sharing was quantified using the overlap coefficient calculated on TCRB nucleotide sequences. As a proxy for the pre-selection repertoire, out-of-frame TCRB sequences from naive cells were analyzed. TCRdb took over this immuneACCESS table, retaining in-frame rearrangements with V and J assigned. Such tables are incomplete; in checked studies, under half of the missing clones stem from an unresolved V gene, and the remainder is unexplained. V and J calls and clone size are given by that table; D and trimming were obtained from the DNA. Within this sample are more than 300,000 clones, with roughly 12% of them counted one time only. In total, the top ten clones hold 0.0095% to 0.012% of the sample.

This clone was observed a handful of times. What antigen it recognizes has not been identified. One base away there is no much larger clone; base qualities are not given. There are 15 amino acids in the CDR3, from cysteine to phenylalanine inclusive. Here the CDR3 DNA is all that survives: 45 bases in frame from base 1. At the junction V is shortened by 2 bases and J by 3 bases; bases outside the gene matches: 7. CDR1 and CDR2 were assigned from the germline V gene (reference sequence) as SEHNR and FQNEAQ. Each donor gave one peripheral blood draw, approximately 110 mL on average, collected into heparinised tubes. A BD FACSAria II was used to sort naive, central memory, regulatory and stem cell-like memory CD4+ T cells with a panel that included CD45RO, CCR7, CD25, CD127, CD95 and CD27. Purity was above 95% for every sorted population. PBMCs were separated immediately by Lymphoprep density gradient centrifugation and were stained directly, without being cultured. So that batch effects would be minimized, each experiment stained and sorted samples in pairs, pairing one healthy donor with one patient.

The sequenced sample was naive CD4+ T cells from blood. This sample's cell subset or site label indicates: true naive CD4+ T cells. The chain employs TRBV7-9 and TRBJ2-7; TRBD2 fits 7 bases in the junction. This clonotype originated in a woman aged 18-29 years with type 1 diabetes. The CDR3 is CASSLFDGGSYEQYF. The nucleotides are TGTGCCAGCAGCTTATTTGATGGCGGGAGCTACGAGCAGTACTTC.